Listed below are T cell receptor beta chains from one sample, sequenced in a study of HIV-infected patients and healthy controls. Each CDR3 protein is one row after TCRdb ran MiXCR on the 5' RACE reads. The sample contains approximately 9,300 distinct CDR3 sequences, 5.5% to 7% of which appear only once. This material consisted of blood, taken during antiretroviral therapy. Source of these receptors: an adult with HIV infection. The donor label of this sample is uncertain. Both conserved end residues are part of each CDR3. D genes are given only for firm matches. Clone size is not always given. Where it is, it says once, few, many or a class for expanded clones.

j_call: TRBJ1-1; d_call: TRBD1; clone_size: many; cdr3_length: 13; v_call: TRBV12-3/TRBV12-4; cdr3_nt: TGTGCCAGCAGTCCAGGGGGTTTCACTGAAGCTTTCTTT; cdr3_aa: CASSPGGFTEAFF
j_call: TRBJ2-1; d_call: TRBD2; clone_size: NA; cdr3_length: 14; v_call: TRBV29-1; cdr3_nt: TGCAGCGGGAAGGTAGCGGGAGGACCCAATGAGCAGTTCTTC; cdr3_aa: CSGKVAGGPNEQFF
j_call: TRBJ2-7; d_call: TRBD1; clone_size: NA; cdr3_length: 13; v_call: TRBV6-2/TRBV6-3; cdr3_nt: TGTGCCAGCAGCTTTACCGGGACAGGGGGCCGGTACTTC; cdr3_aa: CASSFTGTGGRYF
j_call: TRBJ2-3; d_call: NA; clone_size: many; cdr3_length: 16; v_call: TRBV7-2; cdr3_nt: TGTGCCAGCAGCCCCCCTTGGGGGGCAGGCACAGATACGCAGTATTTT; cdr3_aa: CASSPPWGAGTDTQYF
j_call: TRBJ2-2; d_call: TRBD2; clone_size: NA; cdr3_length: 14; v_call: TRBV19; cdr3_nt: TGTGCCAGTAGTCTGCGGGAGGTCCCCGGGGAGCTGTTTTTT; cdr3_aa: CASSLREVPGELFF
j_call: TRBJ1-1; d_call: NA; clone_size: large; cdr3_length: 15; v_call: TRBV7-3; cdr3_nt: TGTGCCAGCAGCTTAGTCTTACTGGGGGACACTGAAGCTTTCTTT; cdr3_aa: CASSLVLLGDTEAFF
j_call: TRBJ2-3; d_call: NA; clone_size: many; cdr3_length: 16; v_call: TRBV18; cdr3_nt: TGTGCCAGCTCACCCATTAGCCTCGTCGGCACAGATACGCAGTATTTT; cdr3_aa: CASSPISLVGTDTQYF
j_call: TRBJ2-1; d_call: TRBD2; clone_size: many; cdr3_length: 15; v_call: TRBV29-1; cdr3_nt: TGCAGCGTCAGGGGGGTAGCGGGAGGTTTGGATGAGCAGTTCTTC; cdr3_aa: CSVRGVAGGLDEQFF
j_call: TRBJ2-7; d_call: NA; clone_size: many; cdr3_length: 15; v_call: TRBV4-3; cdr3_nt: TGCGCCAGCAGCCCCTCTCCGGTAGGGGGGCGGGAGCAGTACTTC; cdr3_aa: CASSPSPVGGREQYF
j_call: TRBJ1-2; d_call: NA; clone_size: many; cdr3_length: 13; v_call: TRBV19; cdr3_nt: TGTGCCAGTAGTTGGACCCAGGGATCTGGCTACACCTTC; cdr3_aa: CASSWTQGSGYTF
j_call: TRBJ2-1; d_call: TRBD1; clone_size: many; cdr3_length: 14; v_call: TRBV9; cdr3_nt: TGTGCCAGCAGCGCCCAAACAGGGGGATCTGAGCAGTTCTTC; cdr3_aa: CASSAQTGGSEQFF
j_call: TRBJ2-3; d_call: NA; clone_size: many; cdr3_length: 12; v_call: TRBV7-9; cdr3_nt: TGTGCCAGCAGCTTAGATGCGGATACGCAGTATTTT; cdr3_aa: CASSLDADTQYF
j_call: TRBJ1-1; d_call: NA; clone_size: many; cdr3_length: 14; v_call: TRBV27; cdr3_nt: TGTGCCAGCAGTACCCTGACAGGATCCACTGAAGCTTTCTTT; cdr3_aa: CASSTLTGSTEAFF
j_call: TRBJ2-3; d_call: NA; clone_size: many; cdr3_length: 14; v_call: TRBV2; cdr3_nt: TGTGCCAGCACCCCCGGTCTAGCAATGAATACGCAGTATTTT; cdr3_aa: CASTPGLAMNTQYF
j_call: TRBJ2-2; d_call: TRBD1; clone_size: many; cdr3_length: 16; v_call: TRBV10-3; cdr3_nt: TGTGCCATCAGTTCATCGGGACAGGCGAACACCGGGGAGCTGTTTTTT; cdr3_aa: CAISSSGQANTGELFF
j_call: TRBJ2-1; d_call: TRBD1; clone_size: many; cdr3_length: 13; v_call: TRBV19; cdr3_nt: TGTGCCAGTAGTTTCGGACAGGACAATGAGCAGTTCTTC; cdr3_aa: CASSFGQDNEQFF
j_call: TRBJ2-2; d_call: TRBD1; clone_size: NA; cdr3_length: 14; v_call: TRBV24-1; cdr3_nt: TGTGCCACCTCCGGGACAGGGAACACCGGGGAGCTGTTTTTT; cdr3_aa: CATSGTGNTGELFF
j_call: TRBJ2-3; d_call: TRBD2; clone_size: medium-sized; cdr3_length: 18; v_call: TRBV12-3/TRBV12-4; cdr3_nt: TGTGCCAGCAGCCCCGGGACTAGCGGGGGGCCTAGCACAGATACGCAGTATTTT; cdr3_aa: CASSPGTSGGPSTDTQYF
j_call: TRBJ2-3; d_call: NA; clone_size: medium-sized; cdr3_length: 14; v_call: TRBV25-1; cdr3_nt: TGTGCCAGCAGGCGGGTGGGTGAGGCAGATACGCAGTATTTT; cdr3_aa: CASRRVGEADTQYF
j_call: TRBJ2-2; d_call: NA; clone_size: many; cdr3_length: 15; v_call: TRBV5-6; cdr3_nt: TGTGCCAGCAGCTTGTCAGGGGCGGGCACCGGGGAGCTGTTTTTT; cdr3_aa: CASSLSGAGTGELFF
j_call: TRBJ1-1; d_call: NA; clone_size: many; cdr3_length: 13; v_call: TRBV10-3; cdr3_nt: TGTGCCATCAAGGGTACAACGAACACTGAAGCTTTCTTT; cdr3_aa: CAIKGTTNTEAFF
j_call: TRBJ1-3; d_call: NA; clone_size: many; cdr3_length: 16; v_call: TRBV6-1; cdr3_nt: TGTGCCAGCAGTGACCACGGGTGGACTCACGGAAACACCATATATTTT; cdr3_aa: CASSDHGWTHGNTIYF
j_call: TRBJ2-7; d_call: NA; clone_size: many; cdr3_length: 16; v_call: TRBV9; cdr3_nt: TGTGCCAGCAGCCCCCGGTTGGAAGCGGACCCCTACGAGCAGTACTTC; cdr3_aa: CASSPRLEADPYEQYF
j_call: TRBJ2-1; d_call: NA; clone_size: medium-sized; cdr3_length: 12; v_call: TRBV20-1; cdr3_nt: TGCAGTGCTGGACAGTTATACAATGAGCAGTTCTTC; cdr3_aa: CSAGQLYNEQFF
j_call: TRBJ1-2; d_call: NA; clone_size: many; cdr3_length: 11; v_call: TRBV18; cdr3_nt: TGTGCCAGCTCATCTAACTATGGCTACACCTTC; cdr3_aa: CASSSNYGYTF
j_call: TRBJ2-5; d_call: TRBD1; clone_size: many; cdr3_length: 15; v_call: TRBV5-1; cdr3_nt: TGCGCCAGCAGCTCGGACAGGTTTGGTCCAGAGACCCAGTACTTC; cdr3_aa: CASSSDRFGPETQYF
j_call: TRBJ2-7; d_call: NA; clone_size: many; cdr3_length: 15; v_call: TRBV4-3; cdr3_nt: TGCGCCAGCAGCCAAGATGAGGGGACTGCCTACGAGCAGTACTTC; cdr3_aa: CASSQDEGTAYEQYF
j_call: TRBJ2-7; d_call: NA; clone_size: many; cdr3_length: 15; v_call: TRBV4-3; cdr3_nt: TGCGCCAGCAGCCAAGAGGTCCAGGGAAGATACGAGCAGTACTTC; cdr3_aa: CASSQEVQGRYEQYF
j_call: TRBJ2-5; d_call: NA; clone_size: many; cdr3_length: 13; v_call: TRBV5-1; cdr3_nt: TGCGCCAGCAGCCTAGTCCACTCGGAGACCCAGTACTTC; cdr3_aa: CASSLVHSETQYF
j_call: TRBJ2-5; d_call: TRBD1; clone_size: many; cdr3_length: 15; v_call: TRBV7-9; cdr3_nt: TGTGCCAGCAGCTTAGCAACAGGGGGGCAAGAGACCCAGTACTTC; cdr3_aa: CASSLATGGQETQYF
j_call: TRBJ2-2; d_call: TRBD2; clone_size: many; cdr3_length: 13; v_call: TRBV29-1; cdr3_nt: TGCAGCGTTCCGAGGGCGGGGGCCGGGGAGCTGTTTTTT; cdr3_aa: CSVPRAGAGELFF
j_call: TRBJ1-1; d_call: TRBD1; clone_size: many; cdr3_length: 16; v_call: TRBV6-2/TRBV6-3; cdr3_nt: TGTGCCAGCAGTTACTCGACAGGGGGCGTAAACACTGAAGCTTTCTTT; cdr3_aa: CASSYSTGGVNTEAFF
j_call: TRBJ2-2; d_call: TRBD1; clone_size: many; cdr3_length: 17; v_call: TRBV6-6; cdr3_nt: TGTGCCAGCAGACCCGATGCGGGACAGGGGACCACCGGGGAGCTGTTTTTT; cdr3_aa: CASRPDAGQGTTGELFF
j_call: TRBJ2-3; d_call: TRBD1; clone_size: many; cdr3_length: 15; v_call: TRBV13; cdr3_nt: TGTGCCAGCAGCTTAGCGGCAGGGGGCTCAGATACGCAGTATTTT; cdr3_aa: CASSLAAGGSDTQYF
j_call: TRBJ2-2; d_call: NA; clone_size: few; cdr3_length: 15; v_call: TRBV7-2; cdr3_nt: TGTGCCAGCAGCCTCGGGACGGGAAACACCGGGGAGCTGTTTTTT; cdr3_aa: CASSLGTGNTGELFF
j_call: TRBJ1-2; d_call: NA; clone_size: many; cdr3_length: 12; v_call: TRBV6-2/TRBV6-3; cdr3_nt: TGTGCCAGCAGTACCGGGACATCCGGCTACACCTTC; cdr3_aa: CASSTGTSGYTF
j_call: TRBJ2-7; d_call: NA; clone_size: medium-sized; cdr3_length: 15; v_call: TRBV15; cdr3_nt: TGTGCCACCAGCCCTGGCACTACTCCGGCCTACGAGCAGTACTTC; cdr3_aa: CATSPGTTPAYEQYF
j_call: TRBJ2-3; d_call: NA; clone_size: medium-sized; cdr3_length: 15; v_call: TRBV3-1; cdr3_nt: TGTGCCAGCAGCCAAGAGGCAGGGCTCACAGATACGCAGTATTTT; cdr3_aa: CASSQEAGLTDTQYF
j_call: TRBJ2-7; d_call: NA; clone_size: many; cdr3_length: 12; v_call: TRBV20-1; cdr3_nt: TGCAGTGCTCCCGCGGAAGGGGGAGAGCAGTACTTC; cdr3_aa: CSAPAEGGEQYF
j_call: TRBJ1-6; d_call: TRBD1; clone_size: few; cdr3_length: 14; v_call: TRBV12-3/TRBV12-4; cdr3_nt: TGTGCCAGCAGCCTCGACAGGGTTAATTCACCCCTCCACTTT; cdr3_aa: CASSLDRVNSPLHF
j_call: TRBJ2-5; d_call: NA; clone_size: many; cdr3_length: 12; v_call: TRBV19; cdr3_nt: TGTGCCAGTTCCTCGCAGGGGGAGACCCAGTACTTC; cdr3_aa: CASSSQGETQYF
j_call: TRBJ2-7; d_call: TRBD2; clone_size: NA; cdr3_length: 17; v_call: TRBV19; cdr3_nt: TGTGCCAGTAGTGCCGGGACTAGCGGGGTCCTCTCCTACGAGCAGTACTTC; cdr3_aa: CASSAGTSGVLSYEQYF
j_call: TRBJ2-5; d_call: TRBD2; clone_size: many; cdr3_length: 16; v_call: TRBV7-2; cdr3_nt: TGTGCCAGCAGCCCGGGGACTAGCGGGGGAATCGAGACCCAGTACTTC; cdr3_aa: CASSPGTSGGIETQYF
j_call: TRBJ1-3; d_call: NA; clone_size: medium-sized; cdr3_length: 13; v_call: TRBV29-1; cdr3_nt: TGCAGCGTTGAGAAAAGTACCGGAAACACCATATATTTT; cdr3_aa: CSVEKSTGNTIYF